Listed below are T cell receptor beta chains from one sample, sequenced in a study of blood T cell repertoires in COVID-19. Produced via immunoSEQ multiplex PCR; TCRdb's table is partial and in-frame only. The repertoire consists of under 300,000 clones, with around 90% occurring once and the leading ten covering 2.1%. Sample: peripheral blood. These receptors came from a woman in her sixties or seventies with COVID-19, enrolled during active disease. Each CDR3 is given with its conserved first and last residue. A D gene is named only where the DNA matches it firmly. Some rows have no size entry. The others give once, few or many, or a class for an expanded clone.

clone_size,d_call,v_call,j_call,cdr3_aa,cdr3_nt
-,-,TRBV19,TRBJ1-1,CASSIPGGGTTEAFF,TGTGCCAGTAGTATCCCCGGGGGGGGAACAACTGAAGCTTTCTTT
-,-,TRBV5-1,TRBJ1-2,CASSLGRGSYGYTF,TGCGCCAGCAGCTTGGGAAGGGGGAGCTATGGCTACACCTTC
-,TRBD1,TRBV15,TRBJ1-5,CATSRSTGVHQPQHF,TGTGCCACCAGCAGATCCACAGGGGTGCATCAGCCCCAGCATTTT
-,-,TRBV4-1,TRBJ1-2,CASSHGLGYTF,TGCGCCAGCAGCCATGGGCTTGGCTACACCTTC
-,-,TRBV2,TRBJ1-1,CASSSGPGTEAFF,TGTGCCAGCAGCTCCGGCCCGGGCACTGAAGCTTTCTTT
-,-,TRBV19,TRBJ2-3,CASSTPAGKDTQYF,TGTGCCAGTAGTACACCAGCCGGGAAGGATACGCAGTATTTT
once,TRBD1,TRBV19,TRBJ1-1,CASSGGTGGYTEAFF,TGTGCCAGTAGTGGTGGGACAGGGGGCTACACTGAAGCTTTCTTT
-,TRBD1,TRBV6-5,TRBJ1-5,CASRPDREVYQPQHF,TGTGCCAGCAGGCCAGACAGGGAAGTATATCAGCCCCAGCATTTT
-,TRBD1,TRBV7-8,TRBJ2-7,CASSLRDSGFYEQYF,TGTGCCAGCAGCCTCCGGGACAGCGGATTCTACGAGCAGTACTTC
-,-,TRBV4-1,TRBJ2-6,CASSQHSSGANVLTF,TGCGCCAGCAGCCAGCACTCCTCTGGGGCCAACGTCCTGACTTTC
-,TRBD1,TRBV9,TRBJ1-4,CASSVKGQGSTNEKLFF,TGTGCCAGCAGCGTAAAGGGACAGGGCTCAACTAATGAAAAACTGTTTTTT
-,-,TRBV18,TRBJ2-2,CASSPRTTDTGELFF,TGTGCCAGCTCACCACGGACTACTGACACCGGGGAGCTGTTTTTT
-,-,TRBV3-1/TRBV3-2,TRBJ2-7,CASSQDPALPYEQYF,TGTGCCAGCAGCCAAGATCCCGCGCTACCCTACGAGCAGTACTTC
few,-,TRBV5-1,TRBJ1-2,CASSSTGLLRGGYTF,TGCGCCAGCAGCTCCACGGGCCTCCTAAGGGGCGGCTACACCTTC